Listed below are T cell receptor beta chains from one sample, sequenced in a study of cytomegalovirus exposure and HLA in healthy donors. The assay was immunoSEQ multiplex PCR, and TCRdb's table has in-frame clones only and misses some. Here the sample spans 150,000 or so clones, around 76% being singletons. The sequenced material came from PBMCs. The receptors stem from a woman aged 40 to 49 in good health and CMV-seronegative. Each CDR3 is given without its conserved first and last residue. Each record gives: V gene, J gene, CDR3 protein.

TRBV27	TRBJ2-6	ATQGTALGANVLT
TRBV29-1	TRBJ2-1	SAQQGSEQF
TRBV5-1	TRBJ1-1	ASSDNRAGDTEAF
TRBV7-9	TRBJ2-7	ASSRQGEQY
TRBV7-2	TRBJ1-1	ASSPTGLHTEAF
TRBV7-2	TRBJ2-7	ASSLGTSLYEQY
TRBV30	TRBJ2-1	ACRVAGGSNEQF
TRBV5-1	TRBJ1-1	ASSPGVGAF
TRBV30	TRBJ2-7	AWSGQGDYEQY
TRBV6-6	TRBJ1-5	ASRGGATEH
TRBV27	TRBJ1-2	ASSRGHGYT
TRBV7-2	TRBJ2-7	ASSIAGSYSSYEQY